Listed below are T cell receptor beta chains from one sample, sequenced in a study of tumor and adjacent non-tumor tissue in lung cancer. In TCRdb, the multiplex PCR reads were re-called with MiXCR into one record per CDR3 protein. The repertoire has over 110,000 distinct CDR3 sequences, approximately 66% of them found once; the top ten carry 15% to 20%. Material: lung tumor tissue. The receptors derive from a man in his 60s with small cell lung cancer. CDR3s include the opening cysteine and the closing phenylalanine or tryptophan. Fields, in order: J gene, D gene, V gene, clone size, CDR3 DNA, CDR3 protein. D genes are given only for firm matches. Size tells how often a clone was seen (once, few, many) or the class of an expanded clone, and some rows leave it out.

j_call: TRBJ2-5
d_call: -
v_call: TRBV20-1
clone_size: -
cdr3_nt: TGCAGTGCTAGAGATTGGGAGGGACAAGAGACCCGGTACTTC
cdr3_aa: CSARDWEGQETRYF

j_call: TRBJ1-5
d_call: TRBD1
v_call: TRBV6-1
clone_size: -
cdr3_nt: TGTGCCAACAGGGGGCAGGGCATCAATCAGCCCCAGCATTTT
cdr3_aa: CANRGQGINQPQHF

j_call: TRBJ2-1
d_call: -
v_call: TRBV11-3
clone_size: -
cdr3_nt: TGCGCCAGCAGCTTGAGCGTGCGGACGGGTTACAATGAGCAGTTCTTC
cdr3_aa: CASSLSVRTGYNEQFF

j_call: TRBJ2-5
d_call: TRBD2
v_call: TRBV6-5
clone_size: few
cdr3_nt: TGTGCCAGCAGTCCTCTAGCGGTAATCAAAGAGACCCAGTACTTC
cdr3_aa: CASSPLAVIKETQYF

j_call: TRBJ2-3
d_call: TRBD1
v_call: TRBV29-1
clone_size: few
cdr3_nt: TGCAGCGTTGTATACGGGACAGGGAGGTCAGATACGCAGTATTTT
cdr3_aa: CSVVYGTGRSDTQYF

j_call: TRBJ2-6
d_call: -
v_call: TRBV5-4
clone_size: -
cdr3_nt: TGTGCCAGCAGCTTAGGGGCCGCGAGCTCTGGGGCCAACGTCCTGACTTTC
cdr3_aa: CASSLGAASSGANVLTF

j_call: TRBJ2-7
d_call: -
v_call: TRBV7-9
clone_size: -
cdr3_nt: TGTGCCAGCAGCTTAGGCTCCGGAGAATTGGTGAGCTCCTACGAGCAGTATTTC
cdr3_aa: CASSLGSGELVSSYEQYF

j_call: TRBJ1-1
d_call: -
v_call: TRBV28
clone_size: -
cdr3_nt: TGTGCCAGCAGTTTTGCGGGGATCCAGAACACTGAAGCTTTCTTT
cdr3_aa: CASSFAGIQNTEAFF

j_call: TRBJ1-4
d_call: TRBD1
v_call: TRBV6-5
clone_size: once
cdr3_nt: TGTGCCAGCAGACCCGGTGGCAGGGGGCTGAATGAAAAACTGTTTTTT
cdr3_aa: CASRPGGRGLNEKLFF

j_call: TRBJ2-2
d_call: TRBD1
v_call: TRBV29-1
clone_size: once
cdr3_nt: TGCAGCGTTGAAGGCAGGGGGCTTTCGAACATCGGGGAGCTGTTTTTT
cdr3_aa: CSVEGRGLSNIGELFF

j_call: TRBJ2-7
d_call: -
v_call: TRBV29-1
clone_size: -
cdr3_nt: TGCAGCGCTGTTGAGGGCCGTGGGTCCGTTCCCTACGAGCAGTACTTC
cdr3_aa: CSAVEGRGSVPYEQYF

j_call: TRBJ1-4
d_call: -
v_call: TRBV11-1
clone_size: once
cdr3_nt: TGTGCCAGCAGCCTGACAGATGAAAAACTGTTTTTT
cdr3_aa: CASSLTDEKLFF

j_call: TRBJ2-1
d_call: -
v_call: TRBV29-1
clone_size: once
cdr3_nt: TGCAGCGTTGGCCGCTCAGTATACAAAGAGCAGATCTTC
cdr3_aa: CSVGRSVYKEQIF

j_call: TRBJ2-2
d_call: -
v_call: TRBV10-2
clone_size: -
cdr3_nt: TGCGCCAGCGGTGAGAAGGGGGTGACCGGGGAGCTGTTTTTT
cdr3_aa: CASGEKGVTGELFF

j_call: TRBJ2-5
d_call: -
v_call: TRBV20-1
clone_size: -
cdr3_nt: TGCAGTGCTAGTAAGGGATCAGGGGGGGAGACCCAGTACTTC
cdr3_aa: CSASKGSGGETQYF

j_call: TRBJ1-1
d_call: -
v_call: TRBV6-6
clone_size: -
cdr3_nt: TGTGCCAGCAGTTACTCGAGTAGGGACACTGAAGCTTTCTTT
cdr3_aa: CASSYSSRDTEAFF

j_call: TRBJ2-3
d_call: -
v_call: TRBV6-5
clone_size: -
cdr3_nt: TGTGCCCGCAGTTACTCGATGGCATATACGCAGTATTTT
cdr3_aa: CARSYSMAYTQYF